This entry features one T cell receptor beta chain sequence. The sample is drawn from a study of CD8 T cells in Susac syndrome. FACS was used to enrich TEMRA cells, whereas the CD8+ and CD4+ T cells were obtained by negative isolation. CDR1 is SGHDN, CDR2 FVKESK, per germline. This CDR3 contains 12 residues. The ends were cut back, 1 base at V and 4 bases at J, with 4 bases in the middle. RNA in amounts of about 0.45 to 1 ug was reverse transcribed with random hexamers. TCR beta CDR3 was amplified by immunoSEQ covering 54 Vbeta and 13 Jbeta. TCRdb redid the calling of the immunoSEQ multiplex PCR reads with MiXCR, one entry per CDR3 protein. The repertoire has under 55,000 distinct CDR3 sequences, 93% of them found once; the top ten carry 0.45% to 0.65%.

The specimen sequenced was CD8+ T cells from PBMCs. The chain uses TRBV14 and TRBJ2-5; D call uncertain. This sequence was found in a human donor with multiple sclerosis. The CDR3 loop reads CASSQGRETQYF. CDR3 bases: TGTGCCAGCAGCCAAGGAAGAGAGACCCAGTACTTC.